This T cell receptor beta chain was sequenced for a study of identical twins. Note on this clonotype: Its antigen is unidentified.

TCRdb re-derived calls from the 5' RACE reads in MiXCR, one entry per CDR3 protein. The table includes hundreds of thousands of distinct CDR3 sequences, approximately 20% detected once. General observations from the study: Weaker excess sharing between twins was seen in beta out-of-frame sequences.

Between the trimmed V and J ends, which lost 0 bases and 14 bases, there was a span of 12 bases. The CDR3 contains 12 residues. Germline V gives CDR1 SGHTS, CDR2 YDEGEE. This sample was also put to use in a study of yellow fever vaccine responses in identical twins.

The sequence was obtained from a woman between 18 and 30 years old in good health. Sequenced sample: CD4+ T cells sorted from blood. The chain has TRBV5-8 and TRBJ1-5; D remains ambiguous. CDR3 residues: CASSLVTRTEHF. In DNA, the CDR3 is TGTGCCAGCAGCTTGGTAACAAGGACTGAGCATTTT.